Shown below are 9 T cell receptor beta chains from a single sample sequenced in a study of T cells after posttransplantation cyclophosphamide. TCRdb's copy holds only in-frame clones and misses some; the assay was immunoSEQ multiplex PCR. The table includes around 18,000 clones, over 65% detected once. The specimen sequenced was memory CD4+ T cells sorted from blood. These receptors were collected from a man aged 25-45 years in good health and a related stem cell transplant donor.

The chain carries TRBV5-1 and TRBJ1-3; tentatively, D is TRBD1 (6 bases). In germline, CDR1 is SGHRS, CDR2 YFSETQ. The CDR3 covers 17 residues. The V end was cut by 2 bases, the J end by 0 bases, with 15 bases between. CDR3 nucleotide sequence: TGCGCCAGCAGCTTCGGACAGTCTTGGGGCTCTGGAAACACCATATATTTT. Translation: CASSFGQSWGSGNTIYF.

The V and J genes are TRBV7-2 and TRBJ2-1; D is perhaps TRBD2 (6 bases). The CDR3 contains 15 residues. CDR1 SGHTA and CDR2 FQGNSA come from the germline V gene. Deletions cut 6 bases from V and 4 bases from J, with 16 bases between. In DNA form, the CDR3 reads TGTGCCAGCAGGATTCTAGCGAGAGGATACAATGAGCAGTTCTTC. Translation: CASRILARGYNEQFF. The whole variable domain, remainder taken from reference TRBV7-2 and TRBJ2-1, is GAGVSQSPSNKVTEKGKDVELRCDPISGHTALYWYRQSLGQGLEFLIYFQGNSAPDKSGLPSDRFSAERTGGSVSTLTIQRTQQEDSAVYLCASRILARGYNEQFFGPGTRLTVL.

The rearrangement joins TRBV19 to TRBJ1-5; 7 nucleotides align to TRBD1. The CDR3 has 16 amino acids. In germline, CDR1 is LNHDA, CDR2 SQIVND (reference sequence). The J segment lost 0 bases and the V segment lost 5 bases, leaving 7 bases of the junction unmatched. CDR3 bases: TGTGCCAGTAGTTGGGACAGCCGTTATAGCAATCAGCCCCAGCATTTT. This gives the protein CASSWDSRYSNQPQHF.

V usage is TRBV6-5 and J usage is TRBJ2-7, with D tentatively TRBD2 (6 bases). There are 15 residues in the CDR3. Trimming took 3 bases from V and 4 from J, leaving 16 bases between them. The germline V gene has CDR1 MNHEY and CDR2 SVGAGI. The CDR3 DNA sequence: TGTGCCAGCAGTTATTTCGGGAAGGAGGGTTACGAGCAGTACTTC. Translating gives CASSYFGKEGYEQYF.

V is TRBV28 and J is TRBJ1-3; D may be TRBD1 (5 bases). The V gene's germline CDR1 is MDHEN and CDR2 SYDVKM. The CDR3 is made up of 14 amino acids. V was trimmed by 5 bases and J by 4 bases, leaving 12 bases between them. The CDR3 sequence is CASSRRGFGNTIYF. DNA of the CDR3: TGTGCCAGCAGTCGACGGGGGTTCGGAAACACCATATATTTT.

V is TRBV14 and J is TRBJ1-2; no definite D call. This CDR3 is 15 amino acids long. The V end lost 0 bases, the J end lost 2 bases, and 10 bases lay between the germline ends. Germline V lookup: CDR1 SGHDN, CDR2 FVKESK. The CDR3 spells CASSQERVFNYGYTF. The CDR3 nucleotides read TGTGCCAGCAGCCAAGAGAGAGTTTTCAACTATGGCTACACCTTC.

V and J are TRBV5-1 and TRBJ2-7, with 7 bases aligning to TRBD2. CDR1 is SGHRS, CDR2 YFSETQ, per germline. V lost 3 bases and J lost 8; bases outside the gene matches: 2. The length of the CDR3 is 11 residues. The CDR3 DNA is TGCGCCAGCAGCTGGGAGGGTAAGCAGTACTTC. It encodes CASSWEGKQYF.

V usage is TRBV6-1 and J usage is TRBJ2-7; 8 positions match TRBD1. The CDR3 consists of 14 residues. J gave up 5 bases and V 6 bases, and 9 bases lay outside the gene matches. Germline CDR1 is MNHNS and CDR2 is SASEGT. The CDR3 coding sequence is TGTGCCAGCAGGAAGGACAGGGTCATCAACGAGCAGTACTTC. Its translation is CASRKDRVINEQYF.

This clone appeared once. This chain uses TRBV5-4 with TRBJ2-1; 13 bases fit TRBD2. CDR3 length equals 15 residues. Trimming took 2 bases from V and 7 from J; bases not matched to a gene: 3. CDR1 is SGHNT, CDR2 YYREEE, per germline (reference sequence). This CDR3 reads CASSFTSGGANEQFF. CDR3 nucleotides: TGTGCCAGCAGCTTTACTAGCGGGGGGGCGAATGAGCAGTTCTTC. The full variable domain, its missing parts supplied by reference TRBV5-4 and TRBJ2-1, is ETGVTQSPTHLIKTRGQQVTLRCSSQSGHNTVSWYQQALGQGPQFIFQYYREEENGRGNFPPRFSGLQFPNYSSELNVNALELDDSALYLCASSFTSGGANEQFFGPGTRLTVL.